These 25 T cell receptor beta chains were all obtained from the same sample, sequenced in a study of T-cell reconstitution after alpha-beta-depleted transplantation in children. This sample's TCRbeta library carried unique molecular identifier barcodes. TCRdb redid the calling of the PCR reads with MiXCR, one entry per CDR3 protein. The data show about 240,000 distinct CDR3 sequences, 12% seen once. The sample in question was PBMCs from the stem cell graft donor, obtained from the stem cell graft. The receptors come from a human donor who donated a stem cell graft to a child with acute lymphoblastic leukemia.

To note about this clonotype: A much larger clone lies a single base off, so this may be a read error. CDR3 sequence: CASSLVGRAPNTVAFF. As DNA, the CDR3 is TGCGCCAGCAGCTTGGTCGGCAGGGCCCCGAACACTGTAGCTTTCTTT. The chain joins TRBV5-1 to TRBJ1-1, with D maybe TRBD1 (5 bases). The germline CDR1 and CDR2 sequences are SGHRS and YFSETQ. The CDR3 length is 16 residues.

This clonotype was observed at least ten times. This chain connects TRBV28 to TRBJ2-7, with 7 bases identical to TRBD1. The CDR3 consists of 16 residues. Germline V gene data show CDR1 as MDHEN and CDR2 as SYDVKM. V lost 6 bases to trimming and J lost 3 bases; unmatched junction nucleotides: 14. The CDR3 protein is CASRRWDSSFNYEQYF. As DNA, the CDR3 is TGTGCCAGCAGGCGATGGGACAGCTCTTTTAACTACGAGCAGTACTTC. Together with reference TRBV28 and TRBJ2-7, the CDR3 gives the full variable domain: DVKVTQSSRYLVKRTGEKVFLECVQDMDHENMFWYRQDPGLGLRLIYFSYDVKMKEKGDIPEGYSVSREKKERFSLILESASTNQTSMYLCASRRWDSSFNYEQYFGPGTRLTVT.

This chain links TRBV7-2 with TRBJ1-2; D is undetermined. V dropped 1 base and J dropped 8 bases, with 8 bases sitting between them. Per germline, CDR1 SGHTA and CDR2 FQGNSA. The CDR3 contains 12 residues. The CDR3 loop is CASSLETGGYTF. The CDR3 nucleotides are TGTGCCAGCAGCTTAGAAACCGGGGGCTACACCTTC.

This clonotype was counted at least ten times. The chain has TRBV7-2 and TRBJ1-5; the D gene is possibly TRBD1 (5 bases). This CDR3 has 12 residues. V was clipped by 4 bases and J by 11 bases, with 12 bases between them. Germline V gene data show CDR1 as SGHTA and CDR2 as FQGNSA. CDR3 coding DNA: TGTGCCAGCAGCTGGGACCGGGTGACCCAGCATTTT. Encoded protein: CASSWDRVTQHF.

In this sample, this clonotype turned up many times. The chain recombines TRBV6-5 with TRBJ1-6, with D unresolved. Trimming cost V 2 bases and J 3 bases, with 17 bases left between them. Germline CDR1 reads MNHEY; CDR2 reads SVGAGI. The CDR3 has 18 residues. The CDR3 DNA follows: TGTGCCAGCAGTTACAACTCCCCGCAGTCTAGCTATAATTCACCCCTCCACTTT. Protein sequence: CASSYNSPQSSYNSPLHF.

This chain connects TRBV4-1 to TRBJ2-5, with 11 bases that match TRBD2. This CDR3 has 16 residues. Germline trimming cut 2 bases from V and 3 bases from J; bases unmatched to any gene: 5. CDR1 is MGHRA, CDR2 YSYEKL, per germline. DNA for the CDR3: TGCGCCAGCAGCCAAACTAGCGGGGGCCTCAAAGAGACCCAGTACTTC. Its protein product is CASSQTSGGLKETQYF.

This clonotype was seen repeatedly, ten times or more. The J gene is TRBJ1-1, the V gene TRBV4-3; D is undetermined. V lost 0 bases and J 10 bases, leaving 9 bases between the germline ends. Germline V gives CDR1 LGHNA, CDR2 YSLEER. This CDR3 contains 12 residues. Written as DNA, the CDR3 is TGCGCCAGCAGCCAAGAGGTAGGCGGAGCTTTCTTT. This encodes CASSQEVGGAFF.

This clonotype was seen repeatedly, ten times or more. The rearrangement joins TRBV9 to TRBJ2-7; 13 bases line up with TRBD2. The CDR3 runs to 15 residues. CDR1 and CDR2 (germline): SGDLS, YYNGEE. V was pared by 4 bases and J by 11 bases, with 12 bases of the junction left unmatched. The CDR3 nucleotides read TGTGCCAGCAGCCCCGGGGGGGGACTAGCGGGATCGGAGTACTTC. It codes for CASSPGGGLAGSEYF.

This clonotype has ten or more counts. This chain joins TRBV5-1 and TRBJ2-3; TRBD2 matches 7 bases. Germline V gene sequence: CDR1 SGHRS, CDR2 YFSETQ. The CDR3 is 16 residues long. The junction had 14 bases not matched to a gene; V was cut back by 4 bases and J by 6 bases. The CDR3 bases are TGCGCCAGCAGCACCGTTGGGGGGGGACGGAGTGATACGCAGTATTTT. Its protein is CASSTVGGGRSDTQYF.

CDR3: CSANGRHYEQYF. The CDR3 region has the DNA TGCAGTGCTAACGGACGGCACTACGAGCAGTACTTC. The chain recombines TRBV20-1 with TRBJ2-7; D ambiguous. The CDR3 sequence is 12 residues long. Germline CDR1 is DFQATT and CDR2 is SNEGSKA (reference sequence). Trimming took off 4 bases at V and 3 bases at J, with 10 bases between the two ends.

This clonotype was found many times. The CDR3 here is CASSPADFLSSYNEQFF. The CDR3 nucleotides read TGTGCCAGCAGTCCAGCGGACTTTCTGAGCTCCTACAATGAGCAGTTCTTC. This chain joins TRBV12-3 or TRBV12-4 and TRBJ2-1, with D possibly TRBD2 on 5 matching bases. V lost 5 bases and J lost 0, with 17 bases in between. CDR3 length: 17 amino acids.

This clonotype showed up many times. The gene calls are TRBV30 and TRBJ2-1, with D perhaps assigned TRBD1 or TRBD2 (6 bases each). With 3 bases removed from V and 3 bases from J, the gap between germline ends came to 15 bases. The CDR3 extends over 15 amino acids. CDR1 and CDR2 from the germline V gene are GTSNPN and SVGIG (reference sequence). The CDR3: CAWRRWGALYNEQFF. The CDR3 nucleotides are TGTGCCTGGAGAAGGTGGGGGGCCCTCTACAATGAGCAGTTCTTC.

This clonotype occurred many times. The chain carries TRBV6-5 and TRBJ2-7, with 9 bases identical to TRBD1. CDR1 MNHEY and CDR2 SVGAGI come from the germline V gene. This CDR3 comprises 14 residues. J gave up 5 bases and V 2 bases, and 4 bases lay outside the gene matches. Written as DNA, the CDR3 is TGTGCCAGCAGTTACGGGGGACAGGGCAACGAGCAGTACTTC. Protein sequence: CASSYGGQGNEQYF.

This clonotype was seen at least ten times. The rearrangement joins TRBV7-9 to TRBJ1-1, with TRBD1 as a possible D gene (5 bases). Germline CDR1 is SEHNR and CDR2 is FQNEAQ (reference sequence). CDR3 length: 15 residues. Trimming removed 0 bases at V and 1 base at J, with 9 bases between. The CDR3 DNA reads TGTGCCAGCAGCTTAGCCCGGGGACGGAACACTGAAGCTTTCTTT. It codes for CASSLARGRNTEAFF.

This clonotype was picked up many times. The chain links TRBV7-9 to TRBJ2-2, with 8 bases fitting TRBD1. J gave up 5 bases and V 4 bases, and 6 bases lay outside the gene matches. Germline values: CDR1 SEHNR, CDR2 FQNEAQ (reference sequence). The CDR3 has 15 residues. DNA of the CDR3: TGTGCCAGCAGCTCCGACAGGGGCGAGACCGGGGAGCTGTTTTTT. It codes for CASSSDRGETGELFF.

As to this clonotype: A much larger clone differs from this one at a single base, so this may be a read error. The chain is built from TRBV24-1 and TRBJ2-2, with D hard to call. This CDR3 has 16 amino acids. CDR1 KGHDR and CDR2 SFDVKD come from the germline V gene. V was pared by 1 base and J by 9 bases, with 17 bases between. In DNA form, the CDR3 reads TGTGCCACCAGTGATTTCGATCCATCCTCCGGCCGGGAGCTGTTTTTT. Its protein product is CATSDFDPSSGRELFF.

This clonotype was seen at least ten times. The chain is built from TRBV29-1 and TRBJ2-5; 10 bases agree with TRBD1. The CDR3 has 15 amino acids. The V and J ends lost 4 bases and 4 bases, in that order; junction bases with no gene match: 9. Germline CDR1 SQVTM, CDR2 ANQGSEA. CDR3 sequence: CSVGTGGKFGETQYF. The CDR3 DNA reads as TGCAGCGTTGGGACAGGGGGAAAGTTTGGAGAGACCCAGTACTTC.

The chain combines TRBV29-1 with TRBJ2-7; TRBD1 is a possible D gene (6 bases). The germline CDR1 and CDR2 sequences are SQVTM and ANQGSEA. V lost 7 bases and J 3 bases, leaving 10 bases between the germline ends. CDR3 length: 11 residues. The CDR3 reads CSAGDIYEQYF. CDR3 coding DNA: TGCAGCGCCGGGGACATCTACGAGCAGTACTTC.

This clonotype occurred many times. The J gene is TRBJ2-7, the V gene TRBV2; 10 bases are a match to TRBD1. CDR3 length: 15 amino acids. The trim removed 3 bases at V and 4 bases at J, leaving 6 bases unmatched. Germline V gene lookup returns CDR1 SNHLY and CDR2 FYNNEI. CDR3 protein: CASSDPGTGDYEQYF. The CDR3 nucleotides are TGTGCCAGCAGTGATCCCGGGACAGGGGATTACGAGCAGTACTTC.

The table lists this clonotype with a few counts. The gene calls are TRBV25-1 and TRBJ1-4; D remains unclear. V lost 1 base and J lost 6, with 12 bases in between. CDR3 length: 15 amino acids. Per germline, CDR1 MGHDK and CDR2 SYGVNS. CDR3 amino acids: CASSEWSGEDEKLFF. CDR3 DNA: TGTGCCAGCAGTGAATGGAGCGGCGAGGATGAAAAACTGTTTTTT.

This chain links TRBV20-1 with TRBJ2-3; the D is unclear. The V gene's germline CDR1 is DFQATT and CDR2 SNEGSKA (reference sequence). The CDR3 runs 15 residues. V shed 6 bases and J shed 3 bases, with 19 bases lying between them. The CDR3 DNA follows: TGCAGTGCCAGCGCCCATTCGCCGGGTACAGATACGCAGTATTTT. Translating gives CSASAHSPGTDTQYF.

This clonotype was counted ten times or more. The genes are TRBV12-3 or TRBV12-4 and TRBJ2-7; 10 bases fit TRBD2. There are 12 residues in the CDR3. V lost 7 bases and J lost 6; bases outside the gene matches: 3. For the CDR3, the DNA is TGTGCCAGCACATTAGCGGGAGGCGAGCAGTACTTC. Translation gives CASTLAGGEQYF.

The genes are TRBV5-1 and TRBJ2-3; the D gene is possibly TRBD1 (6 bases). Germline V gives CDR1 SGHRS, CDR2 YFSETQ. This CDR3 comprises 17 residues. V gave up 4 bases and J gave up 2 bases, with 20 bases separating them. Here the CDR3 reads CASSTFLTGGVTDTQYF. The CDR3 DNA sequence: TGCGCCAGCAGCACCTTCTTGACAGGCGGAGTCACAGATACGCAGTATTTT.

This clonotype came up many times. The gene calls are TRBV10-3 and TRBJ1-6; D might be TRBD1 (6 bases). Deletions cut 2 bases from V and 6 bases from J, with 8 bases between. The CDR3 contains 14 residues. CDR1 is ENHRY and CDR2 is SYGVKD in the germline V gene. CDR3 residues: CAISERDTNSPLHF. The CDR3 nucleotides read TGTGCCATCAGTGAGCGGGACACTAATTCACCCCTCCACTTT.

This clonotype came up a few times. CDR3 in amino acids: CASSFRQGNTEAFF. The CDR3 nucleotides are TGCGCCAGCAGCTTCCGGCAGGGAAACACTGAAGCTTTCTTT. The chain employs TRBV5-1 and TRBJ1-1; D is possibly TRBD1 (5 bases). The ends were cut back, 2 bases at V and 2 bases at J, with 10 bases in the middle. This CDR3 region has 14 residues. The germline V gene encodes CDR1 SGHRS and CDR2 YFSETQ.